The next 16 T cell receptor beta chains were all read from a single sample in a study of cytomegalovirus exposure and HLA in healthy donors. PCR used 60 Vbeta primers and 13 Jbeta primers. TCRdb's copy holds only in-frame clones and misses some; the assay was immunoSEQ multiplex PCR. The table includes under 150,000 clones, roughly four fifths detected once. Sequencing was done on a sample of PBMCs. These receptor sequences come from a woman aged 40 to 50 in good health and CMV-seropositive.

The genes are TRBV5-1 and TRBJ2-7, with TRBD2 identical over 10 bases. J was trimmed by 7 bases and V by 6 bases; bases with no gene match: 16. CDR1 and CDR2 (germline): SGHRS, YFSETQ. The CDR3 has 16 amino acids. CDR3 amino acids: CASTPSPSGGVREQYF. The DNA of the CDR3 is TGCGCCAGCACTCCTTCACCTAGCGGGGGCGTCCGGGAGCAGTACTTC.

J is TRBJ1-5 and V is TRBV6-1, with 10 nucleotides matching TRBD1. The CDR3 has 16 amino acids. V lost 4 bases and J lost 7; bases outside the gene matches: 10. Germline V gene data show CDR1 as MNHNS and CDR2 as SASEGT. The CDR3 DNA sequence: TGTGCCAGCAGTGTCCTCCGGGACAGGGGTGCGCAGCCCCAGCATTTT. This codes for CASSVLRDRGAQPQHF.

Only a few counts were recorded for this clone. The chain recombines TRBV5-6 with TRBJ1-1, with a weak D call TRBD1 (6 bases). This CDR3 is 12 amino acids long. The V gene lost 4 bases and the J gene lost 8 bases, with 12 bases spanning the gap. CDR1 SGHDT and CDR2 YYEEEE come from the germline V gene. CDR3 residues: CASSTVRGEAFF. Here the CDR3 DNA reads TGTGCCAGCAGCACCGTAAGGGGGGAAGCTTTCTTT.

The chain is built from TRBV7-9 and TRBJ1-1; perhaps TRBD1 as D (6 bases). V gave up 4 bases and J gave up 1 base, with 16 bases separating them. CDR3 length equals 16 residues. In germline, CDR1 is SEHNR, CDR2 FQNEAQ (reference sequence). This CDR3 reads CASSSGQMVRNTEAFF. The DNA for the CDR3 is TGTGCCAGCAGCTCCGGACAGATGGTGAGGAACACTGAAGCTTTCTTT. The whole variable domain, remainder taken from reference TRBV7-9 and TRBJ1-1, is DTGVSQNPRHKITKRGQNVTFRCDPISEHNRLYWYRQTLGQGPEFLTYFQNEAQLEKSRLLSDRFSAERPKGSFSTLEIQRTEQGDSAMYLCASSSGQMVRNTEAFFGQGTRLTVV.

This chain links TRBV7-2 with TRBJ2-3, with 8 nucleotides matching TRBD2. Losses at the gene ends were 4 bases for V and 4 bases for J; bases not matched to a gene: 4. Germline V lookup: CDR1 SGHTA, CDR2 FQGNSA. The CDR3 length is 14 residues. The DNA of the CDR3 is TGTGCCAGCAGCTCTCTAGCGGGCCCAGATACGCAGTATTTT. It encodes CASSSLAGPDTQYF.

The chain uses TRBV27 and TRBJ2-3; TRBD2 might be the D (5 bases). CDR1 and CDR2 (germline): MNHEY, SMNVEV (reference sequence). This CDR3 has 17 residues. The V end lost 0 bases, the J end lost 6 bases, and 19 bases lay between the germline ends. This CDR3 reads CASSLSDALNIADTQYF. The CDR3 coding sequence is TGTGCCAGCAGTTTATCGGACGCTCTTAATATAGCGGATACGCAGTATTTT.

The CDR3 DNA is TGTGCCAGCAGCTTAGAGCCGGAGATATGGGATACGCAGTATTTT. Its translation: CASSLEPEIWDTQYF. This chain joins TRBV7-6 and TRBJ2-3, with no clear D. Germline V gives CDR1 SGHVS, CDR2 FNYEAQ. V lost 1 base and J 6 bases, leaving 14 bases between the germline ends. This CDR3 is 15 amino acids long.

The chain is built from TRBV27 and TRBJ2-7, with TRBD1 as a possible D gene (6 bases). The V end lost 3 bases, the J end lost 6 bases, and 18 bases lay between the germline ends. This CDR3 has 15 residues. CDR1 is MNHEY and CDR2 is SMNVEV in the germline V gene (reference sequence). This CDR3 reads CASSFYTQGHGEQYF. The CDR3 DNA sequence: TGTGCCAGCAGTTTTTATACCCAGGGGCATGGCGAGCAGTACTTC.

This clone was detected a few times. The chain combines TRBV7-8 with TRBJ1-1; D is ambiguous. Germline lookup yields CDR1 SGHVS and CDR2 FQNEAQ. Trimming pared 1 base from V and 6 bases from J, leaving 9 bases between. This CDR3 region has 13 residues. CDR3 protein: CASSLGVPPEAFF. As DNA, the CDR3 is TGTGCCAGCAGCTTAGGCGTCCCCCCTGAAGCTTTCTTT.

The CDR3 loop is CASSLRGETQYF. The CDR3 bases are TGTGCCAGCAGTTTAAGGGGGGAGACCCAGTACTTC. The chain recombines TRBV27 with TRBJ2-5; maybe TRBD1 (6 bases). From germline, CDR1 is MNHEY and CDR2 SMNVEV (reference sequence). V was clipped by 2 bases and J by 5 bases, with 6 bases between them. The CDR3 has 12 residues.

The chain employs TRBV7-3 and TRBJ2-1; tentatively, D is TRBD2 (5 bases). Germline V lookup: CDR1 SGHTA, CDR2 FQGTGA. CDR3 length: 15 amino acids. V lost 2 bases, J lost 4 bases, and 12 bases lay in between. The CDR3 loop is CASSLGLASYNEQFF. CDR3 in DNA: TGTGCCAGCAGCTTAGGCCTAGCTAGTTACAATGAGCAGTTCTTC.

The rearrangement links TRBV30 to TRBJ1-1; D unresolved. Per germline, CDR1 GTSNPN and CDR2 SVGIG (reference sequence). There are 12 residues in the CDR3. V lost 0 bases and J lost 7, with 9 bases in between. CDR3: CAWSVAGGEAFF. The CDR3, as DNA: TGTGCCTGGAGTGTGGCAGGTGGTGAAGCTTTCTTT.

The rearrangement links TRBV28 to TRBJ2-5; 7 bases agree with TRBD1. In germline, CDR1 is MDHEN, CDR2 SYDVKM. The trim removed 1 base at V and 5 bases at J, leaving 10 bases unmatched. The CDR3 extends over 16 amino acids. The CDR3 sequence is CASSLYVRGLSETQYF. DNA for the CDR3: TGTGCCAGCAGTTTATATGTTAGGGGGCTGTCGGAGACCCAGTACTTC.

The chain is built from TRBV7-9 and TRBJ2-7; 7 nucleotides line up with TRBD2. Germline V gene sequence: CDR1 SEHNR, CDR2 FQNEAQ (reference sequence). The CDR3 length is 16 residues. The V segment lost 5 bases and the J segment 2 bases; nucleotides outside the gene matches: 12. The CDR3 region has the DNA TGTGCCAGCAGCCCATCCAAAGGGAGGGGTACCTACGAGCAGTACTTC. Translating gives CASSPSKGRGTYEQYF.

This chain uses TRBV14 with TRBJ2-5; the D gene is possibly TRBD1 (6 bases). V lost 3 bases and J lost 3, with 14 bases in between. Germline CDR1 reads SGHDN; CDR2 reads FVKESK. The length of the CDR3 is 15 residues. CDR3 sequence reads: CASSHSGVLEETQYF. The CDR3 nucleotides read TGTGCCAGCAGCCACTCAGGGGTTTTAGAAGAGACCCAGTACTTC.

This clone was seen more than once but under ten times. Other DNA sequences in this sample translate to the same CDR3. The chain joins TRBV7-6 to TRBJ2-1; TRBD1 matches 11 bases. The length of the CDR3 is 14 residues. Germline V gene lookup returns CDR1 SGHVS and CDR2 FNYEAQ. V lost 1 base, J lost 8 bases, and 1 base stayed unmatched. The CDR3 is CASSLGTGGDEQFF. The CDR3 coding sequence is TGTGCCAGCAGCTTAGGGACAGGGGGCGATGAGCAGTTCTTC.